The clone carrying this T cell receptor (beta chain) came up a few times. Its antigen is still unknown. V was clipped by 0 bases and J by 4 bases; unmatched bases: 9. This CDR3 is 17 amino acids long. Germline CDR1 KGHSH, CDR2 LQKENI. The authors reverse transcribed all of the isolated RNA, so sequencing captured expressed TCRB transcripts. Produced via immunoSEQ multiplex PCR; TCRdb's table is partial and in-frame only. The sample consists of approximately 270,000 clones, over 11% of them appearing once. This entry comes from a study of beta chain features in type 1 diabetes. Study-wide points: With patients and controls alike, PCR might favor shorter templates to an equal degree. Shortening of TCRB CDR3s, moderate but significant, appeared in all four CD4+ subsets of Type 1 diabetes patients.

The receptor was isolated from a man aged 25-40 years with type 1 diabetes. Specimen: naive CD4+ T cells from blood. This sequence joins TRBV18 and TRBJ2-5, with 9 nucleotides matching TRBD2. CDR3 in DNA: TGTGCCAGCTCACCACCCCAAGCGGGAGGACCAGTAGAGACCCAGTACTTC. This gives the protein CASSPPQAGGPVETQYF.